This T cell receptor (beta chain) was observed in a study of T cell responses to AZD1222 COVID-19 vaccine. Overall study findings and caveats: CD4 TCRs linked to vaccination spanned spike, dominating at 160-218 and 743-854.

It was second doses at about 4 or about 12 weeks that were pooled. Concerning this clone itself: Its matching antigen is unknown.

Sequenced by immunoSEQ multiplex PCR; TCRdb stores in-frame clones only, minus some. In the table there are more than 95,000 clones, around 83% of which are singletons. V dropped 5 bases and J dropped 6 bases, with 16 bases sitting between them. Germline loops: CDR1 SEHNR, CDR2 FQNEAQ (reference sequence). The CDR3 has 14 amino acids. The chain uses TRBV7-9 and TRBJ1-2, with a weak D call TRBD1 (6 bases). This sequence originates from an adult who received the AZD1222 COVID-19 vaccine. Sequencing was performed on peripheral blood, taken 28 days after the second AZD1222 dose. This CDR3 reads CASSQTGIVDGYTF. CDR3 nucleotide sequence: TGTGCCAGCAGCCAGACAGGCATTGTTGATGGCTACACCTTC. Full variable domain (outside the CDR3, taken from reference TRBV7-9 and TRBJ1-2): DTGVSQNPRHKITKRGQNVTFRCDPISEHNRLYWYRQTLGQGPEFLTYFQNEAQLEKSRLLSDRFSAERPKGSFSTLEIQRTEQGDSAMYLCASSQTGIVDGYTFGSGTRLTVV.